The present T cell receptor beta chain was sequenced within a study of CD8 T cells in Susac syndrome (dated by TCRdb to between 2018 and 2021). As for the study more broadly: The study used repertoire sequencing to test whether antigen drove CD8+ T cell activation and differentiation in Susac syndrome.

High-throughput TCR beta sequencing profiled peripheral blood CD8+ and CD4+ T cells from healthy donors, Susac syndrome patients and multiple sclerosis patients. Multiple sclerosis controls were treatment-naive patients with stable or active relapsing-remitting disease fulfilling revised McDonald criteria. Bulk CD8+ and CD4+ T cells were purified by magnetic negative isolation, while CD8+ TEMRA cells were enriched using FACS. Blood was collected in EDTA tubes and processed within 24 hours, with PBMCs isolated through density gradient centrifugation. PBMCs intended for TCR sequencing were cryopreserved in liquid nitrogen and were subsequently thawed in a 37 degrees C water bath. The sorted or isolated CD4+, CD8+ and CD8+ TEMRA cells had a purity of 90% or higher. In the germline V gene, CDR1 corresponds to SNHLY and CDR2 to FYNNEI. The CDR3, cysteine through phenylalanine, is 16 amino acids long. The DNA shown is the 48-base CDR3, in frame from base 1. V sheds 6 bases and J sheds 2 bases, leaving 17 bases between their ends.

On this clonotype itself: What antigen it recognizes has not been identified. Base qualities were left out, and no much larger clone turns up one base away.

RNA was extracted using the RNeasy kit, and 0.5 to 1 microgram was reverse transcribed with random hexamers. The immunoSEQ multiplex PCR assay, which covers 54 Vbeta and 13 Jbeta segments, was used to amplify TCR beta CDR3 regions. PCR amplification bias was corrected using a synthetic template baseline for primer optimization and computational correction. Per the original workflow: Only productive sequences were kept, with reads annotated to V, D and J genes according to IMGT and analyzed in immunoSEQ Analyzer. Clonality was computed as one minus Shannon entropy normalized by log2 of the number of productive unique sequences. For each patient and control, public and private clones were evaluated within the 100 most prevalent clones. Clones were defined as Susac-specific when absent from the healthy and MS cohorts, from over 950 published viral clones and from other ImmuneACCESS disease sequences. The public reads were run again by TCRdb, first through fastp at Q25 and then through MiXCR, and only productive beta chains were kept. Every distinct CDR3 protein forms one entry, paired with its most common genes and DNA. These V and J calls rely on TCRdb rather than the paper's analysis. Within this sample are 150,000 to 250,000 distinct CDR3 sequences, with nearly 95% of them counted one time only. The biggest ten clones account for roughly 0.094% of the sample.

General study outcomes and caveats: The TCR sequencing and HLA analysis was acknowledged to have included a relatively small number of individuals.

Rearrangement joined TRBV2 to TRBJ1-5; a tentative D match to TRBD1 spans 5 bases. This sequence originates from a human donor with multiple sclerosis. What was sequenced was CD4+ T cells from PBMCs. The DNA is TGTGCCAGCAGCCGCTCTTGGGACGCTCGCAATCAGCCCCAGCATTTT. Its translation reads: CASSRSWDARNQPQHF.